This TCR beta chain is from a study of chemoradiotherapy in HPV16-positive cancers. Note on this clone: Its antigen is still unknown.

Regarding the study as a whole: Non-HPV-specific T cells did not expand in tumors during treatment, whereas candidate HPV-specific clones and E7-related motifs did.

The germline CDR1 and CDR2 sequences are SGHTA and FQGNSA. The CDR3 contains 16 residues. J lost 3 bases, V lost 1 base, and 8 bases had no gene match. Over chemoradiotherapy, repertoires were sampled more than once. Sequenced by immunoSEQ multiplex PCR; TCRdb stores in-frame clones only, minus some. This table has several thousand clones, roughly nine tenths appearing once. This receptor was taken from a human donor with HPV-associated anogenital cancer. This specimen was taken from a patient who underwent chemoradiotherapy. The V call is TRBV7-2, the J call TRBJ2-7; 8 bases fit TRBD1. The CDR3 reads CASSLEGGTGYYEQYF. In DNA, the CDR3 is TGTGCCAGCAGCTTAGAAGGCGGGACAGGCTACTACGAGCAGTACTTC.